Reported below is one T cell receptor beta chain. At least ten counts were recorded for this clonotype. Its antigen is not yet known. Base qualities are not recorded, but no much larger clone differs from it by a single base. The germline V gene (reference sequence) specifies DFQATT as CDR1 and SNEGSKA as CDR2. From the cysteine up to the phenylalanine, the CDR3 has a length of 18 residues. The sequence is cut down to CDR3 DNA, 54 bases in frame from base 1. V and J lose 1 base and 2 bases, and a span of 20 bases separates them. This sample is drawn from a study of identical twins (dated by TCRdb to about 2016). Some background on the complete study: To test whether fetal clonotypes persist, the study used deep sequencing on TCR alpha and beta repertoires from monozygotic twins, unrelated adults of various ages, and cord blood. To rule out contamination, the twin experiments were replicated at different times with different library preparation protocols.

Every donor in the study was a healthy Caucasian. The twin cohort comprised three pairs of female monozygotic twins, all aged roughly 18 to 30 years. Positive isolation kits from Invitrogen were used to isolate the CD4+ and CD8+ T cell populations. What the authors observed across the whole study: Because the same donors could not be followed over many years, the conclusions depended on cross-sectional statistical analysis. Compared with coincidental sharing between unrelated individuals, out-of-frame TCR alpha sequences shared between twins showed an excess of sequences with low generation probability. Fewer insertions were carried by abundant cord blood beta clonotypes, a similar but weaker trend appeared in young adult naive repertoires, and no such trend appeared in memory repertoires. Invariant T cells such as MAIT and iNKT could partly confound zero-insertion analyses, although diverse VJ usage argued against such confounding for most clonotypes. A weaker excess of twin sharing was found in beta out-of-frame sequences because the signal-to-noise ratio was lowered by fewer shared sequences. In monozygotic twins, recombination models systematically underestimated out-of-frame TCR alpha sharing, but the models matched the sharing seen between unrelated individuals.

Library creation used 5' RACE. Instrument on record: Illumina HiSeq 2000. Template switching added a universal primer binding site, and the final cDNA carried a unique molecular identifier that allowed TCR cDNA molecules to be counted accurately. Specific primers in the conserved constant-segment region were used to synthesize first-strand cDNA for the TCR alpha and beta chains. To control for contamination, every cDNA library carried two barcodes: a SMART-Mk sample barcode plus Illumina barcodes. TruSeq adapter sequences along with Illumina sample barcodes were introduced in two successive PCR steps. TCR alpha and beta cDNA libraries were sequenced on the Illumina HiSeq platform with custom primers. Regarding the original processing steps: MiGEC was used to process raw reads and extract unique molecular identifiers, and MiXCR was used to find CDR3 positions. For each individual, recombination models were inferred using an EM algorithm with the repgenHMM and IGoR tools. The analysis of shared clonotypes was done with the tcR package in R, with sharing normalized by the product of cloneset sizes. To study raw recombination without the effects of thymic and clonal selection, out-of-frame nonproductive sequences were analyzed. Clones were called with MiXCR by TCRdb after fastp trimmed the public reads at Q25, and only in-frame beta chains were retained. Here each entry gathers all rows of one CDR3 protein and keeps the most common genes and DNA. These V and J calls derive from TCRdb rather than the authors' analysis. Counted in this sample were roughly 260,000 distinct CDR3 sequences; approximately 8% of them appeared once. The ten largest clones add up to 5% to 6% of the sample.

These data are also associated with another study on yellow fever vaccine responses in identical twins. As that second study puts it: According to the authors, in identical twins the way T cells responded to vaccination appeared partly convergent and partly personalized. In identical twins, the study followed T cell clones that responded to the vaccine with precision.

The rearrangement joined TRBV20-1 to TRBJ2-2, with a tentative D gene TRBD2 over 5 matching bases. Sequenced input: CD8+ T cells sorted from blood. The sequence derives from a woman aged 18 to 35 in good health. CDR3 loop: CSARARASRGSNTGELFF. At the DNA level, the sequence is TGCAGTGCTAGAGCCCGGGCGTCCCGGGGAAGTAACACCGGGGAGCTGTTTTTT.